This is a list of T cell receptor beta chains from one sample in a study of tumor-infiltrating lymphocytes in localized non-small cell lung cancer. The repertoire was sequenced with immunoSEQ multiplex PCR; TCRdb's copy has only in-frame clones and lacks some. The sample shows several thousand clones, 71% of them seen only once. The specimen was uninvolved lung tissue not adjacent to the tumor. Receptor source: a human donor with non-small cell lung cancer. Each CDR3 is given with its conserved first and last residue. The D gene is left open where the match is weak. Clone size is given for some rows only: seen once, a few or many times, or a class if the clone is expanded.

TGCGCCAGCGTTAGGGGGCGCGGGGGACAGCCCCAGCATTTT,CASVRGRGGQPQHF,TRBV10-2,TRBD1,TRBJ1-5,.
TGTGCCAGCAGTTTAGCCGGGTTTCGGGAGACCCAGTACTTC,CASSLAGFRETQYF,TRBV28,.,TRBJ2-5,.
TGTGCCAGCAGCCCGGTGACAGGGCTGAGCACAGATACGCAGTATTTT,CASSPVTGLSTDTQYF,TRBV5-6,TRBD1,TRBJ2-3,.
TGTGCCAGCAGCCAAAGCATACAGGGAATAAATTCACCCCTCCACTTT,CASSQSIQGINSPLHF,TRBV4-2,.,TRBJ1-6,.
TGCGCCAGCAGCTTACAACCTAGCGGGGGGGGCACAGATACGCAGTATTTT,CASSLQPSGGGTDTQYF,TRBV7-2,TRBD2,TRBJ2-3,.
TGTGCCAGCAGTTCCCCCGGACAGTCCTACGAGCAGTACTTC,CASSSPGQSYEQYF,TRBV27,.,TRBJ2-7,.
TGTGCCAGCAGCCTAGGGGCAGGGAATTCACCCCTCCACTTT,CASSLGAGNSPLHF,TRBV11-2,.,TRBJ1-6,.
TGCGCCAGCAGCCCCGGGACTGGGTCTGGAAACACCATATATTTT,CASSPGTGSGNTIYF,TRBV5-1,.,TRBJ1-3,.
TGCGCCAGCAGCCAAGAACCGCCGGGGGGCGCTTATAATTCACCCCTCCACTTT,CASSQEPPGGAYNSPLHF,TRBV4-3,.,TRBJ1-6,.
TGTGCCAGCCATTTAGCGGGAGCCTACGAGCAGTACTTC,CASHLAGAYEQYF,TRBV6-1,TRBD2,TRBJ2-7,.
TGTGCCAGCAGTCCCAGGACTAGCGGGAGTGGTAATGAGCAGTTCTTC,CASSPRTSGSGNEQFF,TRBV27,TRBD2,TRBJ2-1,once
TGTGCCAGCAGTGCAGGGGGCTTGGTCAATCAGCCCCAGCATTTT,CASSAGGLVNQPQHF,TRBV27,TRBD1,TRBJ1-5,.
TGCGCCAGCAGCCACCCCGGACTAGCGGGAGGGCCGGGCAAAAACATTCAGTACTTC,CASSHPGLAGGPGKNIQYF,TRBV4-1,TRBD2,TRBJ2-4,.
TGTGCCAGCAGGGGACAGTTAAGCTACGAGCAGTACTTC,CASRGQLSYEQYF,TRBV2,TRBD1,TRBJ2-7,few
TGTGCCAGCAGCCTTAATGGTGGAGATACGCAGTATTTT,CASSLNGGDTQYF,TRBV7-2,.,TRBJ2-3,.
TGTGCCAGCAGTTTACCGGACAGTAAGTACGAGCAGTACTTC,CASSLPDSKYEQYF,TRBV28,.,TRBJ2-7,few
TGTGCCAGCAGGTCAGGGGGTTGGAACATTCAGTACTTC,CASRSGGWNIQYF,TRBV28,TRBD1,TRBJ2-4,.
TGTGCCTGGGGAATGAGCGGGGTTGATACGCAGTATTTT,CAWGMSGVDTQYF,TRBV30,TRBD2,TRBJ2-3,.
TGTGCCAGCAGTTTATGGGGTGGTGGCGGCACTGAAGCTTTCTTT,CASSLWGGGGTEAFF,TRBV6-1,.,TRBJ1-1,few
TGTGCCAGCAGTTTAAGGCGCGGTTCTAATGAAAAACTGTTTTTT,CASSLRRGSNEKLFF,TRBV27,.,TRBJ1-4,medium-sized
TGTGCCAGCAGCTTAGGGACAAGTTACAATGAGCAGTTCTTC,CASSLGTSYNEQFF,TRBV11-3,.,TRBJ2-1,.
TGCGCCAGCAGCCCGGCCGGGACAGGGATTTCGGAAAAACTGTTTTTT,CASSPAGTGISEKLFF,TRBV4-1,TRBD1,TRBJ1-4,.
TGTGCCACCTCCTCGGCGGGACGACTCTCTGGGGCCAACGTCCTGACTTTC,CATSSAGRLSGANVLTF,TRBV28,.,TRBJ2-6,medium-sized
TGTGCCAGCAGCCCCAGGGGGAACACCGGGGAGCTGTTTTTT,CASSPRGNTGELFF,TRBV28,.,TRBJ2-2,.
TGTGCCAGCAGCCGACCCCATTCCGGACGGTCGGGAAACATTCAGTACTTC,CASSRPHSGRSGNIQYF,TRBV5-6,.,TRBJ2-4,.
TGTGCCAGCAGCTTGGCCGGGGGGACAGGGTCGCCCTACGAGCAGTACTTC,CASSLAGGTGSPYEQYF,TRBV5-4,TRBD1,TRBJ2-7,.
TGCGCCAGCAGCCCATGGGGGGGTGGCACTGAAGCTTTCTTT,CASSPWGGGTEAFF,TRBV5-1,.,TRBJ1-1,.
TGTGCCAGCAGCTTGTTACCAGGGGGAGGCGAGCAGTACTTC,CASSLLPGGGEQYF,TRBV5-5,.,TRBJ2-7,.
TGCGCCAGCAGCTTGGCAATAGGGTCTCAGCCCCAGCATTTT,CASSLAIGSQPQHF,TRBV5-1,.,TRBJ1-5,.
TGTGCCAGCAGTGAGAGCCTAGCGGGGGGTCGGAATGAGCAGTTCTTC,CASSESLAGGRNEQFF,TRBV2,TRBD2,TRBJ2-1,.
TGCGCCAGCAGCTCAACTAGCGGGACCCTCACCGGGGAGCTGTTTTTT,CASSSTSGTLTGELFF,TRBV5-1,TRBD2,TRBJ2-2,.
TGTGCCAGTAGTTTGGGTCGGGGGACGAACTATGGCTACACCTTC,CASSLGRGTNYGYTF,TRBV19,.,TRBJ1-2,.
TGTGCCAGCAATACTCAGAGGGGCGGAGAGACCCAGTACTTC,CASNTQRGGETQYF,TRBV2,.,TRBJ2-5,.
TGTGCCAGCTCACCGGGGGATTCGTCCGGGGAGCTGTTTTTT,CASSPGDSSGELFF,TRBV18,.,TRBJ2-2,.
TGTGCCATCGCGCGAACCGGGACCCCAGGGTTCTATGGCTACACCTTC,CAIARTGTPGFYGYTF,TRBV10-3,.,TRBJ1-2,.
TGTGCCAGCAGCTTCCGTAGTGGCGGGGGTGAAGCTTTCTTT,CASSFRSGGGEAFF,TRBV11-2,.,TRBJ1-1,.
TGCGCCAGCAGCCGGACAGGCCGGGTTGGGTCCTACGAGCAGTACTTC,CASSRTGRVGSYEQYF,TRBV5-1,TRBD1,TRBJ2-7,.
TGTGCCAGCAGTGGGCGCCGGAGGTGGACTGAAGCTTTCTTT,CASSGRRRWTEAFF,TRBV28,.,TRBJ1-1,.
TGTGCCAGCTCACCACCGTTAGGGACAGCCTTCTCCTACGAGCAGTACTTC,CASSPPLGTAFSYEQYF,TRBV18,TRBD1,TRBJ2-7,.
TGTGCCAGCAGCTTCTCGGGGAACACTGAAGCTTTCTTT,CASSFSGNTEAFF,TRBV7-2,.,TRBJ1-1,medium-sized
TGTGCCAGCTCACCATGGGGACTAGCGGGATCTCCCGGGGAGCTGTTTTTT,CASSPWGLAGSPGELFF,TRBV18,TRBD2,TRBJ2-2,.
TGTGCCAGCAGCCCCGACAGGGCCCCGAACACTGAAGCTTTCTTT,CASSPDRAPNTEAFF,TRBV7-9,TRBD1,TRBJ1-1,.
TGTGCCAGCAGCCACCCAAGGGACGGGGGCAATAATTCACCCCTCCACTTT,CASSHPRDGGNNSPLHF,TRBV4-2,.,TRBJ1-6,few
TGTGCCAGCAGCTCAGGGACAGGGAAAAATCAGCCCCAGCATTTT,CASSSGTGKNQPQHF,TRBV5-4,TRBD1,TRBJ1-5,.
TGCAGCGTTAGAGGACAGGGTGGGACCGGGGAGCTGTTTTTT,CSVRGQGGTGELFF,TRBV29-1,TRBD1,TRBJ2-2,few
TGTGCCAGCAGCGTATCTGCGAACCCCTACGAGCAGTACTTC,CASSVSANPYEQYF,TRBV9,.,TRBJ2-7,.
TGTGCCAGCAGCAAACGCTCCTCTACGACTAGCGGGAGCCAATCCTACAATGAGCAGTTCTTC,CASSKRSSTTSGSQSYNEQFF,TRBV21-1,.,TRBJ2-1,.
TGTGCCAGTAGTGAGCAGGGGGTGAATGAGCAGTTCTTC,CASSEQGVNEQFF,TRBV19,TRBD1,TRBJ2-1,few
TGTGCCAGCAGCGCCCCTAGCGGGAGTGTCGATACGCAGTATTTT,CASSAPSGSVDTQYF,TRBV9,TRBD2,TRBJ2-3,.
TGCGCCAGCAGTCAATTGGCCCCCGGATGGGAGACCCAGTACTTC,CASSQLAPGWETQYF,TRBV23-1,.,TRBJ2-5,.
TGTGCCAGCAGCCCCAGTGGGACAGGGGCACTTTATGGCTACACCTTC,CASSPSGTGALYGYTF,TRBV11-2,TRBD1,TRBJ1-2,.